This T cell receptor (beta chain) was sequenced for a study of glioma-infiltrating T cells after dendritic cell vaccination. General study findings and limits: Few patients contributed both blood and tumor specimens.

In the case of this clone: Its cognate antigen is unknown.

This table comes from immunoSEQ multiplex PCR, and its TCRdb copy is limited to in-frame clones, with some not included. The sample has under 100,000 clones, around three quarters seen once. This TCR derives from a human donor with glioblastoma. Sequenced here: blood, sampled before dendritic cell vaccination.

The DNA for the CDR3 is TGTGCCAGCAGCTTGGACAGGGGGCGTTATGGCTACACCTTC. It codes for CASSLDRGRYGYTF. The rearrangement links TRBV5-6 to TRBJ1-2, with TRBD1 identical over 9 bases. Germline-derived CDR1 and CDR2 are SGHDT and YYEEEE. The CDR3 covers 14 residues. After removal of 0 bases from V and 5 bases from J, the junction contained 2 bases not matched to a gene.